This TCR beta chain was obtained from a study of neoadjuvant anti-PD-1 for oral cavity cancer. With respect to this clone: Its antigen is not identified.

Study observations and caveats: TCR analyses covered only a few patients per response group.

Assay: immunoSEQ multiplex PCR; the TCRdb copy retains only in-frame clones and omits some. The table has tens of thousands of clones, around four fifths seen once. Germline lookup yields CDR1 LGHNA and CDR2 YNFKEQ. The length of the CDR3 is 18 residues. The junction had 21 bases not matched to a gene; V was cut back by 5 bases and J by 8 bases. Sample: PBMCs, taken before nivolumab (anti-PD-1) treatment. This chain connects TRBV4-2 to TRBJ1-2; the match to TRBD1 covers 9 bases. The origin of this receptor is a person aged 35 to 85 with oral cavity squamous cell carcinoma. The CDR3 loop is CASSNPRGQGRLGGGYTF. DNA of the CDR3: TGTGCCAGCAGCAACCCCAGAGGACAGGGGCGCCTAGGGGGGGGCTACACCTTC.